This entry lists 25 T cell receptor beta chains sequenced from one sample in a study of Graves' ophthalmopathy and Graves' hyperthyroidism (dated by TCRdb to between 2018 and 2020). The sequencing machine was an Illumina HiSeq 2000. For repertoire sequencing, TCR beta CDR3 regions were amplified from RNA transcripts. A first-round RT-PCR used HTBI primers with the Qiagen OneStep RT-PCR kit, followed by a second-round multiplex PCR, size selection and purification. TCRdb passed the public sequencing reads through fastp at Q25 and MiXCR, retaining productive beta sequences. Rows with one shared CDR3 protein collapse into an entry with the most common genes and DNA. This sample holds around 1,000,000 distinct CDR3 sequences; about 40% were observed only once. Of the sample, around 10% falls within the top ten clones. The sample taken for sequencing was peripheral blood or thyroid tissue (not recorded which). Receptors originate from an adult man with Graves' hyperthyroidism.

This clonotype was counted ten times or more. This chain connects TRBV29-1 to TRBJ2-2, with D unclear. The CDR3 has 15 residues. The germline V gene encodes CDR1 SQVTM and CDR2 ANQGSEA. The V and J ends lost 4 bases and 2 bases respectively, with 14 bases between them. CDR3 region: CSVGPRDPNTGELFF. In DNA, the CDR3 is TGCAGCGTTGGACCCAGAGACCCCAACACCGGGGAGCTGTTTTTT.

The rearrangement joins TRBV30 to TRBJ1-1; TRBD1 aligns across 7 bases. This CDR3 has 11 residues. V dropped 8 bases and J dropped 4; count of bases not matched to a gene: 4. The germline V gene encodes CDR1 GTSNPN and CDR2 SVGIG (reference sequence). The CDR3: CARQGGTEAFF. The CDR3 nucleotides read TGTGCCCGCCAGGGGGGCACTGAAGCTTTCTTT.

In the case of this clonotype: At one boundary the junction diverges from the germline segment, which might be a read error. The CDR3 is CASRTGDYGYAF. In DNA, the CDR3 is TGTGCCAGCCGGACAGGGGACTATGGCTACGCCTTC. The rearrangement uses TRBV10-2 and TRBJ1-2, with 9 positions matching TRBD1. CDR3 length equals 12 residues. The V gene's germline CDR1 is WSHSY and CDR2 SAAADI.

This clonotype was counted at least ten times. V and J are TRBV19 and TRBJ1-1; the match to TRBD1 covers 8 bases. The CDR3 is made up of 14 amino acids. J lost 4 bases, V lost 9 bases, and 10 bases had no gene match. In germline, CDR1 is LNHDA, CDR2 SQIVND (reference sequence). The CDR3 bases are TGTGCCAGCAGCATCGGACAGGGTGTCACTGAAGCTTTCTTT. It encodes CASSIGQGVTEAFF.

The chain combines TRBV28 with TRBJ1-2; TRBD1 is a possible D gene (5 bases). Germline CDR1 reads MDHEN; CDR2 reads SYDVKM. The CDR3 loop spans 13 amino acids. V lost 10 bases, J lost 8 bases, and 20 bases lay in between. The CDR3 reads CATQDRDQWGYTF. The CDR3 nucleotides are TGTGCCACCCAAGACCGGGACCAGTGGGGCTACACCTTC.

The V gene is TRBV10-3, the J gene TRBJ2-5; D is possibly TRBD2 (5 bases). This CDR3 region has 13 residues. Trimming took off 4 bases at V and 3 bases at J, with 9 bases between the two ends. Germline CDR1 is ENHRY and CDR2 is SYGVKD. The chain's CDR3 is CAISARLKETQYF. DNA of the CDR3: TGTGCCATCAGTGCTAGACTAAAAGAGACCCAGTACTTC.

A remark on this clonotype: Just one base apart from a much larger clone, this may be a read error. In nucleotides, the CDR3 is TGTGCCAGTAGTCCGCCAAGGCACCCTTCCCACGAGCAGTACTTC. Translated, it gives CASSPPRHPSHEQYF. The chain carries TRBV19 and TRBJ2-7; D unclear. The CDR3 loop spans 15 amino acids. Germline CDR1 reads LNHDA; CDR2 reads SQIVND (reference sequence). Trimming pared 5 bases from V and 5 bases from J, leaving 19 bases between.

A word on this clonotype: The junction differs from germline at one of its ends, possibly a read error. CDR3 amino acids: CASSFLRETQHF. The CDR3 DNA reads as TGCGCCAGCAGCTTTTTGCGAGAGACCCAGCACTTC. The J gene is TRBJ2-5, the V gene TRBV5-1, with D hard to call. CDR1 is SGHRS and CDR2 is YFSETQ in the germline V gene. The CDR3 covers 12 residues. The variable domain in full, with the rest retrieved from reference TRBV5-1 and TRBJ2-5, is KAGVTQTPRYLIKTRGQQVTLSCSPISGHRSVSWYQQTPGQGLQFLFEYFSETQRNKGNFPGRFSGRQFSNSRSEMNVSTLELGDSALYLCASSFLRETQHFGPGTRLLVL.

This clonotype was observed many times. V gene TRBV7-9 combines with J gene TRBJ1-2; 9 bases match TRBD1. The CDR3 is 16 amino acids. V dropped 5 bases and J dropped 8; count of bases not matched to a gene: 15. In germline, CDR1 is SEHNR, CDR2 FQNEAQ (reference sequence). CDR3 coding DNA: TGTGCCAGCAGCCACCGAGACCGGGACAGGGTGGAAGGCTACACCTTC. The encoded protein is CASSHRDRDRVEGYTF. The full variable domain, with the rest looked up from reference TRBV7-9 and TRBJ1-2, is DTGVSQNPRHKITKRGQNVTFRCDPISEHNRLYWYRQTLGQGPEFLTYFQNEAQLEKSRLLSDRFSAERPKGSFSTLEIQRTEQGDSAMYLCASSHRDRDRVEGYTFGSGTRLTVV.

Concerning this clonotype: One end of the junction is discordant with germline, which a read error may explain. The rearrangement uses TRBV29-1 and TRBJ2-5; D is unclear. Looked up from germline, CDR1 is SQVTM and CDR2 is ANQGSEA. The CDR3 length is 13 residues. CDR3 sequence reads: CAWSDVAQETQYF. For the CDR3, the DNA is TGTGCCTGGAGTGACGTCGCTCAAGAGACCCAGTACTTC.

This clonotype was seen a few times. The V gene is TRBV29-1, the J gene TRBJ1-1; TRBD1 aligns across 9 bases. Germline lookup yields CDR1 SQVTM and CDR2 ANQGSEA. This CDR3 is 14 amino acids long. The V and J ends lost 7 bases and 4 bases, in that order; junction bases with no gene match: 10. Here the CDR3 reads CSGLKTGGGTEAFF. CDR3 bases: TGCAGCGGCCTAAAAACAGGGGGCGGCACTGAAGCTTTCTTT.

This chain joins TRBV7-6 and TRBJ2-2, with 13 bases matching TRBD2. This CDR3 contains 19 residues. CDR1 and CDR2 (germline): SGHVS, FNYEAQ. Trimming removed 0 bases from V and 3 bases from J; junction bases left unmatched: 7. CDR3 coding DNA: TGTGCCAGCAGCTTAGCTCGGACTAGCGGGAGAGCAGACACCGGGGAGCTGTTTTTT. This codes for CASSLARTSGRADTGELFF. Filled out from reference TRBV7-6 and TRBJ2-2, the complete variable domain reads GAGVSQSPRYKVTKRGQDVALRCDPISGHVSLYWYRQALGQGPEFLTYFNYEAQQDKSGLPNDRFSAERPEGSISTLTIQRTEQRDSAMYRCASSLARTSGRADTGELFFGEGSRLTVL.

This clonotype occurred a few times. At one end, the junction sequence differs from germline, possibly due to a read error. The chain recombines TRBV29-1 with TRBJ1-4; D is uncertain. There are 14 residues in the CDR3. Looked up from germline, CDR1 is SQVTM and CDR2 is ANQGSEA. The DNA for the CDR3 is TGCAGCGTTGTACACCCGGGCCCCAATGAAAAACCGTTTTTT. It codes for CSVVHPGPNEKPFF.

The gene calls are TRBV10-3 and TRBJ1-2, with D perhaps TRBD1 (5 bases). The ends were cut back, 4 bases at V and 6 bases at J, with 21 bases in the middle. This CDR3 is built from 16 residues. Germline V gene data show CDR1 as ENHRY and CDR2 as SYGVKD. CDR3 coding DNA: TGTGCCATCAGTGGCTCTTCGGGACGGCGGTTAGATGGCTACACCTTC. Its protein product is CAISGSSGRRLDGYTF.

V gene TRBV6-5 combines with J gene TRBJ2-7; D might be TRBD2 (5 bases). The CDR3 has 15 amino acids. V was clipped by 2 bases and J by 1 base, with 12 bases between them. The germline V gene encodes CDR1 MNHEY and CDR2 SVGAGI. CDR3: CASSYIRSGSYEQYF. CDR3 nucleotide sequence: TGTGCCAGCAGTTACATTCGATCGGGGTCCTACGAGCAGTACTTC.

The chain joins TRBV20-1 to TRBJ1-2; 10 nucleotides agree with TRBD1. CDR3 length: 15 residues. CDR1 DFQATT and CDR2 SNEGSKA come from the germline V gene (reference sequence). V shed 0 bases, J shed 4 bases, and the junction held 5 bases outside the gene matches. The CDR3 DNA reads TGCAGTGCTAGAGATCCGGGACAGGGGATCTATGGCTACACCTTC. Translation: CSARDPGQGIYGYTF.

A few counts support this clonotype. One base away lies a much larger clone, so this may be a sequencing read error. The chain links TRBV4-2 to TRBJ2-5, with 11 bases aligning to TRBD1. The CDR3 has 15 amino acids. Germline V gene lookup returns CDR1 LGHNA and CDR2 YNFKEQ. J lost 4 bases, V lost 2 bases, and 3 bases had no gene match. CDR3 DNA sequence: TGTGCCAGCAGCCAAACCGGGACAGGGGGAGAGACCCAGTACTTC. It encodes CASSQTGTGGETQYF.

The V and J genes are TRBV28 and TRBJ1-4; no definite D call. The V gene's germline CDR1 is MDHEN and CDR2 SYDVKM. The CDR3 runs to 13 residues. Deletions cut 7 bases from V and 6 bases from J, with 12 bases between. For the CDR3, the DNA is TGTGCCAGCACCCTGACCCCCTATGAAAAACTGTTTTTT. The encoded protein is CASTLTPYEKLFF.

Points on this clonotype: One end of the junction is discordant with germline, which a read error may explain. This chain links TRBV10-2 with TRBJ1-2, with D possibly matching TRBD1 (5 bases). CDR1 and CDR2 from the germline V gene are WSHSY and SAAADI. The CDR3 spans 16 residues. Here the CDR3 DNA reads TGCGCCAGCAGTGATCACGGGACTAGCGGGAACTACGGCTACACCTTC. Its translation: CASSDHGTSGNYGYTF.

As for this clonotype: A much bigger clone sits one base away, suggesting this may be a read error. Because it lacks the conserved phenylalanine or tryptophan at the end, this CDR3 is likely a read error. The V gene is TRBV4-1, the J gene TRBJ2-5; perhaps TRBD1 as D (5 bases). There are 11 residues in the CDR3. Germline CDR1 MGHRA, CDR2 YSYEKL. V shed 4 bases and J shed 8 bases, with 8 bases lying between them. In DNA, the CDR3 is TGCGCCAGCAGCCCTGGGGCTACCCAGTACCTC. Translation: CASSPGATQYL.

At least ten counts were recorded for this clonotype. A much larger clone lies one base from this, so it may be a read error. The gene calls are TRBV13 and TRBJ1-1; TRBD1 matches 7 bases. CDR3 length equals 13 residues. CDR1 and CDR2 from the germline V gene are PRHDT and FYEKMQ (reference sequence). Trimming removed 7 bases from V and 1 base from J; junction bases left unmatched: 3. The CDR3 region is CASNRDRNTEAFF. In DNA form, the CDR3 reads TGTGCCAGCAACCGGGACAGGAACACTGAAGCTTTCTTT.

V and J are TRBV29-1 and TRBJ2-7; no reliable D call. The CDR3 covers 15 residues. CDR1 and CDR2 (germline): SQVTM, ANQGSEA. Trimming pared 7 bases from V and 0 bases from J, leaving 19 bases between. CDR3 in DNA: TGCAGCGCCCAAGGACCGGATTTTAGCTCCTACGAGCAGTACTTC. Translation gives CSAQGPDFSSYEQYF.

The chain is built from TRBV7-9 and TRBJ1-6, with 8 positions matching TRBD1. The CDR3 extends over 15 amino acids. V lost 4 bases, J lost 5 bases, and 4 bases stayed unmatched. Germline CDR1 is SEHNR and CDR2 is FQNEAQ (reference sequence). CDR3 nucleotide sequence: TGTGCCAGCAGCTCTTGGACAGGGAATAATTCACCCCTCCACTTT. Translated, it gives CASSSWTGNNSPLHF.

This clonotype was seen a handful of times. The V and J genes are TRBV2 and TRBJ2-3, with 9 bases lining up with TRBD2. The CDR3 length is 16 residues. With 7 bases clipped from V and 0 bases from J, the junction kept 8 bases outside the gene matches. The germline gives CDR1 SNHLY, CDR2 FYNNEI. CDR3 in DNA: TGTGCCAGCATTTTACGACTAGCGGAAAGCACAGATACGCAGTATTTT. Translating it yields CASILRLAESTDTQYF.

This clonotype was picked up many times. The rearrangement uses TRBV10-2 and TRBJ1-1; the D gene is possibly TRBD1 (6 bases). The CDR3 extends over 15 amino acids. CDR1 is WSHSY, CDR2 SAAADI, per germline. Trimming took off 4 bases at V and 2 bases at J, with 14 bases between the two ends. CDR3 DNA sequence: TGCGCCAGCAGTGTAATGGGGGCGGAAAACACTGAAGCTTTCTTT. Protein sequence: CASSVMGAENTEAFF.